This is a list of T cell receptor beta chains from one sample in a study of CD8+ T cells in alopecia areata. The assay was immunoSEQ multiplex PCR, and TCRdb's table has in-frame clones only and misses some. The sample consists of some 110,000 clones, about 61% of them appearing once. Specimen: CD8+ T cells sorted from blood, collected at week 4, from a patient treated with tofacitinib. Receptors were obtained from a human donor with alopecia areata. Each CDR3 is given with its conserved first and last residue. A D gene is named only where the DNA matches it firmly. Some rows have no size entry. The others give once, few or many, or a class for an expanded clone.

>TRBV29-1|.|TRBJ2-2|few
TGCAGCGTTGAAGAGTGGGAAGGAGGCGGGGAGCTGTTTTTT
CSVEEWEGGGELFF
>TRBV30|.|TRBJ1-2|.
TGTGCCTGGAGTGATGTGAACAGGGAATTCGACTACACCTTC
CAWSDVNREFDYTF
>TRBV13|.|TRBJ2-5|.
TGTGCCAGCAGCTTAAGGGGCCATCAAGAGACCCAGTACTTC
CASSLRGHQETQYF
>TRBV7-9|TRBD1|TRBJ2-3|.
TGTGCCAGCAGCTTGCAGACAGGGGGCCCAGATACGCAGTATTTT
CASSLQTGGPDTQYF
>TRBV30|.|TRBJ1-6|.
TGTGCCTGGAGTGTTTTGGGATTGGATTCACCCCTCCACTTT
CAWSVLGLDSPLHF
>TRBV30|.|TRBJ2-3|.
TGTGCCTGGGGGACTTCTGATACGCAGTATTTT
CAWGTSDTQYF
>TRBV29-1|TRBD2|TRBJ2-2|.
TGCAGCGTTGAAGGGCTAGCGGGGGATACCGGGGAGCTGTTTTTT
CSVEGLAGDTGELFF
>TRBV28|TRBD1|TRBJ1-2|.
TGTGCCAGCAGTTCACCCACAGGGGATGGCTACACCTTC
CASSSPTGDGYTF
>TRBV29-1|TRBD2|TRBJ2-7|.
TGCAGCGTCGGACTAGCGGGCTACGAGCAGTACTTC
CSVGLAGYEQYF
>TRBV29-1|.|TRBJ1-2|.
TGCAGCGTTGAAGATCTTAGTGAGGGCTATGGCTACACCTTC
CSVEDLSEGYGYTF
>TRBV28|.|TRBJ2-5|once
TGTGCCAGCAGTTTATACAGGGAAGAGCAAGAGACCCAGTACTTC
CASSLYREEQETQYF
>TRBV29-1|.|TRBJ1-2|.
TGCAGCGTTGAAAACGAAGCTAACTATGGCTACACCTTC
CSVENEANYGYTF
>TRBV7-9|TRBD1|TRBJ1-2|once
TGTGCCAGCAGCTCCGTCACAGGGGGCGACTATGGCTACACCTTC
CASSSVTGGDYGYTF
>TRBV7-9|.|TRBJ2-1|.
TGTGCCAGCAGCTCGAGCTCCTACAATGAGCAGTTCTTC
CASSSSSYNEQFF
>TRBV30|TRBD1|TRBJ2-7|.
TGTGCCTGGGCCATGGGACAGGCTTACGAGCAGTACTTC
CAWAMGQAYEQYF
>TRBV30|.|TRBJ1-2|.
TGTGCCGAGCGGGGCAACTATGGCTACACCTTC
CAERGNYGYTF
>TRBV29-1|.|TRBJ1-4|.
TGCAGCGTCAGCCGGGCCGGGGGTGAAAAACTGTTTTTT
CSVSRAGGEKLFF
>TRBV29-1|.|TRBJ1-1|few
TGCAGCGTTGTTCCTCCGGGACCTCAGGGAGCTTTCTTT
CSVVPPGPQGAFF
>TRBV29-1|.|TRBJ1-1|.
TGCAGCGTTTTTGAGGGAAACACTGAAGCTTTCTTT
CSVFEGNTEAFF
>TRBV29-1|.|TRBJ2-1|.
TGCAGCGTTGACCATCCGTCGGCCGCCTACAATGAGCAGTTCTTC
CSVDHPSAAYNEQFF
>TRBV27|TRBD1|TRBJ1-1|.
TGTGCCAGCAGTCTCTCCGGGACAGGGGGCACTGAAGCTTTCTTT
CASSLSGTGGTEAFF
>TRBV13|.|TRBJ2-6|few
TGTGCCAGCAGCAAGACGGATGCTGGGGCCAACGTCCTGACTTTC
CASSKTDAGANVLTF
>TRBV7-9|TRBD1|TRBJ2-7|.
TGTGCCAGCAGCGAAACAGGGGAATCGTACTACGAGCAGTACTTC
CASSETGESYYEQYF
>TRBV6-1|.|TRBJ2-6|.
TGTGCCAGCAGTGAACGGCTCTCTGGGGCCAACGTCCTGACTTTC
CASSERLSGANVLTF
>TRBV15|.|TRBJ2-7|.
TGTGCCACCAGCAGATCCGTTAATCACGAGCAGTACTTC
CATSRSVNHEQYF
>TRBV7-9|.|TRBJ2-7|.
TGTGCCAGCAGTGGACTGAGCTCCTACGAGCAGTACTTC
CASSGLSSYEQYF
>TRBV11-2|.|TRBJ2-3|.
TGTGCCAGCAGCCCAAGGACAGGAGGGATACCTCGGGCAGATACGCAGTATTTT
CASSPRTGGIPRADTQYF
>TRBV29-1|.|TRBJ2-7|once
TGCAGCGTAGAACAGGGAAGATACGAGCAGTACTTC
CSVEQGRYEQYF
>TRBV7-9|TRBD1|TRBJ2-5|.
TGTGCCAGCAGCCTCACGGCAGGGGGCGAAGAGACCCAGTACTTC
CASSLTAGGEETQYF
>TRBV29-1|TRBD1|TRBJ2-7|.
TGCAGCGTTGAAGATCTTAGACAGGGTGGTCCCGACGAGCAGTACTTC
CSVEDLRQGGPDEQYF
>TRBV30|.|TRBJ1-2|.
TGTGCCTGGACTACCGGGACATTAAATGGATACTATGGCTACACCTTC
CAWTTGTLNGYYGYTF
>TRBV7-9|.|TRBJ2-7|once
TGTGCCAGCAGCCTCGAGACTTACGAGCAGTACTTC
CASSLETYEQYF